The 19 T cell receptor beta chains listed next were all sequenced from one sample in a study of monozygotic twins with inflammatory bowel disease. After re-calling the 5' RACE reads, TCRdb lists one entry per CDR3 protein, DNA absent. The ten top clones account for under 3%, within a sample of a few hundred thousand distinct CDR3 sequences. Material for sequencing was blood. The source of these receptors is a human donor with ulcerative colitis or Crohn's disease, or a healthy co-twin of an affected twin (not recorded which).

CDR3 sequence: CASSQGQTPSFGYTF. The V gene is TRBV5-5, the J gene TRBJ1-2; there is no DNA to check the TCRdb D call of TRBD1. CDR1 and CDR2 (germline): SGHKS, YYEKEE (reference sequence). The CDR3 is 15 residues long.

The CDR3 spells CASSELGQGAFYEQYF. This chain uses TRBV6-1 with TRBJ2-7; TCRdb's D call, TRBD1, is unchecked because there is no DNA. The CDR3 is 16 residues long. Germline CDR1 is MNHNS and CDR2 is SASEGT.

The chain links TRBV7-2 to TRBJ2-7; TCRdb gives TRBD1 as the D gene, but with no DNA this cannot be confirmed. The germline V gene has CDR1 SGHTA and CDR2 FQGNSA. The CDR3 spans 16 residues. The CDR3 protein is CASSLGGGPPRYEQYF. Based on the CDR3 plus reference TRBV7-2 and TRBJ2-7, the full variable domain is GAGVSQSPSNKVTEKGKDVELRCDPISGHTALYWYRQSLGQGLEFLIYFQGNSAPDKSGLPSDRFSAERTGGSVSTLTIQRTQQEDSAVYLCASSLGGGPPRYEQYFGPGTRLTVT.

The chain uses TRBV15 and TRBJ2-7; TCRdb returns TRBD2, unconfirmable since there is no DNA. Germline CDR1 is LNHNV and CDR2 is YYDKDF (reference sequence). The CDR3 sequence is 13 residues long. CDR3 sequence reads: CATSSRLAYEQYF.

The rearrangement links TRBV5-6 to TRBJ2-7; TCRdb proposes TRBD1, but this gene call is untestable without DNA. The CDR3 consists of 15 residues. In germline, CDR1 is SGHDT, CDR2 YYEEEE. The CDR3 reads CASSGRNKWAYEQYF.

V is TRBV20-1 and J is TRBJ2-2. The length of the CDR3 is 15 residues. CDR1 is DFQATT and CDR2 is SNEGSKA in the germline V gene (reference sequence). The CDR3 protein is CSARDSRGNTGELFF.

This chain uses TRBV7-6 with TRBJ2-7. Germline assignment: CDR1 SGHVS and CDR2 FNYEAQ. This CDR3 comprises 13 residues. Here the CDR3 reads CASSLLKYGEQYF.

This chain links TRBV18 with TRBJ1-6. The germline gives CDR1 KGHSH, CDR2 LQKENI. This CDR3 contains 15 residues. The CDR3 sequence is CASSPTGAGNSPLHF.

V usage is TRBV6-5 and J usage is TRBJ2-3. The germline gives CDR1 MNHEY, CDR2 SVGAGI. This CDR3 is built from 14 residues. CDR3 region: CASSYVPFIDTQYF.

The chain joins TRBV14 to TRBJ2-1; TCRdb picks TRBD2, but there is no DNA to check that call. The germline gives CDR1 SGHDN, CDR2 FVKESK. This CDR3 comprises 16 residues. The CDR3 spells CASSQDMRGLYNEQFF.

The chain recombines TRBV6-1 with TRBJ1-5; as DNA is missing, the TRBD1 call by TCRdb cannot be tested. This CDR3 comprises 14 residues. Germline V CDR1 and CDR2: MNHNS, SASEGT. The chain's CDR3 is CASSEVQVGQPQHF.

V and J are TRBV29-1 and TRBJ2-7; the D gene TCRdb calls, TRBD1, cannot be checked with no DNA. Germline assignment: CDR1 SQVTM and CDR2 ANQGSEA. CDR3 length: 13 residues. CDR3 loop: CSAATGSAYEQYF.

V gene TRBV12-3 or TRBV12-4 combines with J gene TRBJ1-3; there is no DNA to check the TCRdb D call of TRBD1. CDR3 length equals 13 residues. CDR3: CASSSSRGSTIYF.

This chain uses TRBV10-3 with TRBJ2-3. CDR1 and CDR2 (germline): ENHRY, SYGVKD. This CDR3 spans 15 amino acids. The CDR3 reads CAISESYRLTDTQYF.

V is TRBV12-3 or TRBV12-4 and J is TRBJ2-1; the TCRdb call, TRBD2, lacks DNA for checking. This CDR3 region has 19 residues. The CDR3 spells CASRGPWGLAGGLDNEQFF.

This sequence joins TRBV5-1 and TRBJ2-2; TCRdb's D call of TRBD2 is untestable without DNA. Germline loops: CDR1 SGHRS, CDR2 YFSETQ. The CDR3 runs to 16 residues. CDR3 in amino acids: CASSLSTSGNTGELFF. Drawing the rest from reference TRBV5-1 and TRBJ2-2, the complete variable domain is KAGVTQTPRYLIKTRGQQVTLSCSPISGHRSVSWYQQTPGQGLQFLFEYFSETQRNKGNFPGRFSGRQFSNSRSEMNVSTLELGDSALYLCASSLSTSGNTGELFFGEGSRLTVL.

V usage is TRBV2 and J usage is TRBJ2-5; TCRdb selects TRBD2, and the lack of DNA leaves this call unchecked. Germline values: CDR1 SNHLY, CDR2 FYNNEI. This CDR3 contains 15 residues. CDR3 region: CASTEGRALQETQYF.

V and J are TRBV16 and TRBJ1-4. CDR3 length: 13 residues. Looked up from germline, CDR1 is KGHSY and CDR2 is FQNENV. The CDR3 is CASSQTGFGKLFF.

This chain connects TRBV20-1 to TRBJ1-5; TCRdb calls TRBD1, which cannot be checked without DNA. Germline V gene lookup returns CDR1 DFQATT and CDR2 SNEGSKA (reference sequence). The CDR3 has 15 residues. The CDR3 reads CSAPPTGGGSQPQHF.